This TCR beta chain comes out of a study of T cell repertoires in cytomegalovirus infection. Study-wide background: It can be stated that public TCR beta signatures indicated CMV infection as well as a matching HLA type. Study results and limitations: Dominating the ex vivo response were TCR beta clonotypes that were CMV-specific and HLA-C-restricted.

Germline V gene data show CDR1 as SGHAT and CDR2 as FQNNGV. Trimming pared 1 base from V and 9 bases from J, leaving 13 bases between. The CDR3 sequence is 14 residues long. Only one count was recorded for this clonotype. What it recognizes is unknown. TCRdb processed the reads anew with MiXCR; each CDR3 protein has one entry. The repertoire holds about 350,000 distinct CDR3 sequences, with approximately 30% as singletons. Sequenced material: cultured PBMCs, taken from culture after CMV antigen stimulation. The receptor was isolated from a human donor in good health (CMV status not recorded). Some clones in this sample may be carry-over from other donors' samples. The chain has TRBV11-2 and TRBJ2-1; weak D call: TRBD2 (6 bases). CDR3 nucleotides: TGTGCCAGCAGCTTAGTTGGTCTAGCGACTGAGCAGTTCTTC. The encoded protein is CASSLVGLATEQFF.